This TCR beta chain stems from a study of blood T cell repertoires in COVID-19. The wider study: The United States, Italy and Spain provided the acute and convalescent COVID-19 samples. T cells, B-cell-depleted T cells, or PBMCs provided the cDNA or gDNA that served as material.

Original processing notes: The authors estimated nucleated cell counts from reference gene primer amplification. Libraries were prepared by immunoSEQ multiplex PCR; TCRdb keeps only in-frame clonotypes and omits some of them. Clone size and V and J calls were adopted from that table, with D and trimming inferred from the DNA. Among just under 45,000 clones listed, over 75% were seen once. CDR3 length equals 17 residues. Per the germline V gene, CDR1 is SGHRS and CDR2 is YFSETQ. V was pared by 6 bases and J by 4 bases, with 17 bases of the junction left unmatched. This receptor was taken from a woman aged 40-49 years with acute or convalescent COVID-19. The chain employs TRBV5-1 and TRBJ1-2; 8 positions match TRBD1. The sequenced sample consisted of peripheral blood. CDR3 amino acids: CASKTSTGAHPSYGYTF. In nucleotides, the CDR3 is TGCGCCAGCAAAACTTCGACAGGGGCCCACCCTAGCTATGGCTACACCTTC.